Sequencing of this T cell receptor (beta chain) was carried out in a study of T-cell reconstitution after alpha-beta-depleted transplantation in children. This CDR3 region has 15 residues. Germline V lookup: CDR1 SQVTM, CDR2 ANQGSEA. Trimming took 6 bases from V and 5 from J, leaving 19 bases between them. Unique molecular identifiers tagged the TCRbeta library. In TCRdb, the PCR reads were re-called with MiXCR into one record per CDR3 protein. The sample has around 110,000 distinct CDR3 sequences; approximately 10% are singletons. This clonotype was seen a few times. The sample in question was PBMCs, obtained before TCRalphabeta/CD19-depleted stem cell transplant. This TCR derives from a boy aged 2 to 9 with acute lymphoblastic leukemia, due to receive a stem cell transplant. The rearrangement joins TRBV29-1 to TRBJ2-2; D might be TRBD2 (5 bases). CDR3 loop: CSVAGLGARTGELFF. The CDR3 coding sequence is TGCAGCGTGGCCGGACTGGGAGCGCGAACCGGGGAGCTGTTTTTT.